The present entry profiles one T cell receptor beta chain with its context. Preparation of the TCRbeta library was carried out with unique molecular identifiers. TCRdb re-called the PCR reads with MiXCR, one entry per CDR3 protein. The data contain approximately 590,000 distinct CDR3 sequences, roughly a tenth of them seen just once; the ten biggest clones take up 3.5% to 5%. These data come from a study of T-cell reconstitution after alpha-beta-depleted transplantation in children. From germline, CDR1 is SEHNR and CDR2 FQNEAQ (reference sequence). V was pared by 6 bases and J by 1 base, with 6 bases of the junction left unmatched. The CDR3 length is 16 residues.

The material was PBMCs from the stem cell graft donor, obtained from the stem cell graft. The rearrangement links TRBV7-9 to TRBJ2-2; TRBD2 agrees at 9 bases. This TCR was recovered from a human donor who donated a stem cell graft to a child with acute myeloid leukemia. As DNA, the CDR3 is TGTGCCAGCAGAATCGGTAGCGGGAGGAACACCGGGGAGCTGTTTTTT. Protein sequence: CASRIGSGRNTGELFF.